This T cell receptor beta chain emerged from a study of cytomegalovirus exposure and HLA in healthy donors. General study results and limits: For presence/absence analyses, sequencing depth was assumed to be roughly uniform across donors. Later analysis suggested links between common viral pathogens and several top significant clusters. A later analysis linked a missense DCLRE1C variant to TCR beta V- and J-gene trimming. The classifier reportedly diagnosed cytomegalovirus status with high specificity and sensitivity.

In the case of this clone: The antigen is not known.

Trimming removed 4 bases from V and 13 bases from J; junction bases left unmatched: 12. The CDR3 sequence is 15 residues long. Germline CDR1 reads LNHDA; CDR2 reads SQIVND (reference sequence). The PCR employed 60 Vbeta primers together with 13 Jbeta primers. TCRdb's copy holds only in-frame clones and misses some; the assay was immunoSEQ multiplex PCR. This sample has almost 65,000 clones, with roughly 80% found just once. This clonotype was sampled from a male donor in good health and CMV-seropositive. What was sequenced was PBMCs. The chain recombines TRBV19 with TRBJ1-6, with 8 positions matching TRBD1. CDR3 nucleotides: TGTGCCAGTAGTACAGGACAGGGCCAACCAGCGCCCCTCCACTTT. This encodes CASSTGQGQPAPLHF.